A single sample gave rise to the 15 T cell receptor beta chains below, sequenced in a study of blood T cells in healthy people across ages (dated by TCRdb to about 2015). Libraries were made using 5' RACE. The sequencer listed for this sample is Illumina HiSeq 2500. A second PCR of about 6 to 11 cycles was run with a J-beta primer mix and a sample-barcoded 5' primer. Using fastp trimming at Q25 and MiXCR clonotype assembly, TCRdb reanalyzed the public sequencing data and kept in-frame beta chains. Entries are consolidated by CDR3 protein sequence, retaining the most common genes and DNA. For this sample the table gives about 1.1 million distinct CDR3 sequences, of which roughly two fifths were detected only once. Around 12% of the sample belongs to the ten largest clones. The specimen sequenced was blood. These receptors all stem from a young man in good health.

This clonotype showed up just once. The chain links TRBV4-3 to TRBJ2-6; D is undetermined. Trimming removed 0 bases at V and 3 bases at J, with 15 bases between. The germline CDR1 and CDR2 sequences are LGHNA and YSLEER. The CDR3 has 18 amino acids. This CDR3 reads CASSQDVRVRDGANVLTF. CDR3 DNA sequence: TGCGCCAGCAGCCAAGACGTTAGGGTCCGTGATGGGGCCAACGTCCTGACTTTC.

A note on this clonotype: Possible read error: a much larger clone is one base away. This chain joins TRBV28 and TRBJ1-2; D gene uncertain. CDR1 MDHEN and CDR2 SYDVKM come from the germline V gene. CDR3 length equals 10 residues. The CDR3 region has the DNA TGTGCCAGCAGTTTAAATGGCTGCACCTTC. Its translation is CASSLNGCTF.

V and J are TRBV20-1 and TRBJ1-5; perhaps TRBD1 as D (6 bases). V lost 3 bases to trimming and J lost 5 bases, with 23 bases between them. Germline V gives CDR1 DFQATT, CDR2 SNEGSKA (reference sequence). This CDR3 region has 17 residues. CDR3 nucleotides: TGCAGTGCTAGGCCCATCGGACAGCGCGACGGGTATCAGCCCCAGCATTTT. Amino acid sequence: CSARPIGQRDGYQPQHF.

This chain uses TRBV9 with TRBJ1-6; tentative D call: TRBD1 (6 bases). The CDR3 has 15 residues. In germline, CDR1 is SGDLS, CDR2 YYNGEE. Trimming cost V 0 bases and J 9 bases, with 13 bases left between them. In DNA form, the CDR3 reads TGTGCCAGCAGCGTAGAGGGGGACCCAGGTTCACCCCTCCACTTT. This sequence encodes CASSVEGDPGSPLHF.

V usage is TRBV6-5 and J usage is TRBJ2-7; 10 nucleotides agree with TRBD1. The DNA matches TRBJ2-5 better at its end, which makes the J call doubtful. Germline CDR1 and CDR2: MNHEY and SVGAGI. CDR3 size: 16 residues. The CDR3 DNA sequence: TGTGCCAGCAGTTACGCCTGGGGGACAGGGGAAGAGACCCAGTACTTC. Amino acid sequence: CASSYAWGTGEETQYF.

This chain links TRBV10-3 with TRBJ2-3; either TRBD1 or TRBD2 may fit D (6 bases each). CDR3 length: 13 amino acids. CDR1 is ENHRY, CDR2 SYGVKD, per germline. Trimming took 8 bases from V and 0 from J, leaving 9 bases between them. This CDR3 reads CAILGGSTDTQYF. CDR3 DNA sequence: TGTGCCATCTTAGGGGGGAGCACAGATACGCAGTATTTT.

This chain connects TRBV5-1 to TRBJ1-2; D is undetermined. Trimming removed 4 bases at V and 7 bases at J, with 14 bases between. The CDR3 is 13 amino acids. From germline, CDR1 is SGHRS and CDR2 YFSETQ. Here the CDR3 DNA reads TGCGCCAGCAGCGATTTCAATACTGGTGGCTACACCTTC. Its translation is CASSDFNTGGYTF.

Note on this clonotype: A read error may explain this, as a much larger clone is one base away. The chain employs TRBV14 and TRBJ2-7, with unresolved D. CDR1 SGHDN and CDR2 FVKESK come from the germline V gene. Trimming took 2 bases from V and 7 from J, leaving 18 bases between them. The CDR3 sequence is 15 residues long. The CDR3 DNA is TGTGCCAGCAGCCAACCACAGAGACCTTACAATGAGCAGTACTTC. Protein product: CASSQPQRPYNEQYF.

This clonotype was observed many times. This rearrangement joins TRBV20-1 to TRBJ2-1; a possible D gene is TRBD2 (5 bases). Per the germline V gene, CDR1 is DFQATT and CDR2 is SNEGSKA (reference sequence). CDR3 length: 13 amino acids. The V and J ends lost 4 bases and 5 bases respectively, with 12 bases between them. CDR3 loop: CSATPRRNNEQFF. As DNA, the CDR3 is TGCAGTGCTACGCCCAGGAGGAACAATGAGCAGTTCTTC.

This clonotype was seen only a few times. The chain recombines TRBV10-3 with TRBJ2-4; no clear D gene. This CDR3 region has 12 residues. Trimming removed 6 bases at V and 9 bases at J, with 12 bases between. Germline lookup yields CDR1 ENHRY and CDR2 SYGVKD. The CDR3 DNA reads as TGTGCCATCAGGAGAGATTTCCTCATTCAGTACTTC. It specifies CAIRRDFLIQYF.

The chain recombines TRBV28 with TRBJ1-5; 8 bases agree with TRBD1. Per germline, CDR1 MDHEN and CDR2 SYDVKM. The CDR3 loop spans 18 amino acids. Germline trimming cut 3 bases from V and 2 bases from J; bases unmatched to any gene: 12. The CDR3 here is CASSFGDRSHGGNQPQHF. CDR3 bases: TGTGCCAGCAGTTTCGGGGACAGGTCACACGGGGGCAATCAGCCCCAGCATTTT.

This clonotype has more than one count but fewer than ten. This chain links TRBV2 with TRBJ2-7, with D perhaps matching TRBD1 (5 bases). Trimming took off 4 bases at V and 4 bases at J, with 11 bases between the two ends. This CDR3 has 13 amino acids. Germline V lookup: CDR1 SNHLY, CDR2 FYNNEI. CDR3 region: CASSVADKYEQYF. The DNA for the CDR3 is TGTGCCAGCAGTGTTGCGGACAAATACGAGCAGTACTTC.

The table lists this clonotype with a few counts. The CDR3, as DNA: TGTGCCAGCAGCCCTAGCTCGCAGGGGAACAATCAGCCCCAGCATTTT. Encoded protein: CASSPSSQGNNQPQHF. The V and J genes are TRBV5-5 and TRBJ1-5, with a possible D match to TRBD1 (6 bases). The germline V and J ends were trimmed by 4 bases and 3 bases, with 17 bases remaining between them. In germline, CDR1 is SGHKS, CDR2 YYEKEE (reference sequence). CDR3 length: 16 residues.

The chain uses TRBV7-2 and TRBJ2-5; 10 positions match TRBD2. The V gene's germline CDR1 is SGHTA and CDR2 FQGNSA. J gave up 5 bases and V 8 bases, and 8 bases lay outside the gene matches. The CDR3 has 14 amino acids. In DNA form, the CDR3 reads TGTGCCAGCCGTCCTAGCGGGGGAGTTGAGACCCAGTACTTC. Protein sequence: CASRPSGGVETQYF. The full variable domain, in which reference TRBV7-2 and TRBJ2-5 provide the parts outside the CDR3, is GAGVSQSPSNKVTEKGKDVELRCDPISGHTALYWYRQSLGQGLEFLIYFQGNSAPDKSGLPSDRFSAERTGGSVSTLTIQRTQQEDSAVYLCASRPSGGVETQYFGPGTRLLVL.

V gene TRBV21-1 combines with J gene TRBJ1-5; the listed D gene, TRBD1, was not tested against the DNA. TRBV21-1 is annotated as a pseudogene. The CDR3 spans 17 residues. Written as DNA, the CDR3 is TGTGTCAGCAGCAAAGAATTCTCGGGGCCTGGTAGTCAGCCCCAGCATTTT. Translating it yields CVSSKEFSGPGSQPQHF.